The TCR beta chain under discussion was sequenced for a study of blood T cell repertoires in COVID-19. Looking at the study overall: COVID-19 samples collected from the United States, Italy and Spain covered acute and convalescent phases. T cells, B-cell-depleted T cells, or PBMCs provided the cDNA or gDNA that served as material.

The V gene lost 1 base and the J gene lost 3 bases, with 4 bases spanning the gap. CDR3 size: 14 residues. Germline-derived CDR1 and CDR2 are SEHNR and FQNEAQ (reference sequence). Authors' data handling: Amplifying reference gene primers gave estimates of nucleated cell counts. TCRdb's copy holds only in-frame clones and misses some; the assay was immunoSEQ multiplex PCR. That table supplies the V and J calls and clone size; D and trimming were determined from the DNA. The profile covers some 170,000 clones, with over 80% appearing a single time and roughly 9.1% taken by the ten largest. The clonotype comes from a woman older than 75 with active or convalescent COVID-19. The specimen sequenced was peripheral blood. The J gene is TRBJ1-6, the V gene TRBV7-9; D gene ambiguous. This CDR3 is CASSLGSYNSPLHF. In nucleotides, the CDR3 is TGTGCCAGCAGCTTAGGCAGCTATAATTCACCCCTCCACTTT.